Following are 13 T cell receptor beta chains from one sample sequenced in a study of T cell clusters in autoimmune cytopenias. TRB was amplified from 250 ng of peripheral blood genomic DNA per sample. One tube held mixed TRB-A and TRB-B primer pools for touch-down PCR. TCRdb reprocessed the multiplex PCR reads, keeping one entry per CDR3 protein, no DNA. This sample's clone table lists roughly 16,000 distinct CDR3 sequences. These data were also filed under a second study, of T cell repertoires in aging, cancer and after chemotherapy.

Sequenced input: peripheral blood. These receptors came from a human donor in good health.

The V gene is TRBV6-5, the J gene TRBJ2-1; the D gene TCRdb calls, TRBD2, cannot be checked with no DNA. The CDR3 loop spans 15 amino acids. Germline-derived CDR1 and CDR2 are MNHEY and SVGAGI. The chain's CDR3 is CASSYAARVVNEQFF.

In terms of frequency, this clonotype is medium-sized (0.01 to 0.1%). The rearrangement joins TRBV7-4 to TRBJ1-4; the TCRdb D gene call, TRBD1, has no DNA to confirm it. This CDR3 spans 15 amino acids. Germline V gene sequence: CDR1 SGHVT, CDR2 SQSDAQ. This chain's CDR3 is CASSPTSQGVEKLFF.

The chain carries TRBV30 and TRBJ1-1; TCRdb designates TRBD1, a call that cannot be tested without DNA. From germline, CDR1 is GTSNPN and CDR2 SVGIG (reference sequence). The CDR3 is made up of 15 amino acids. The CDR3 sequence is CAWSKTGTGNTEAFF.

This chain uses TRBV7-6 with TRBJ2-1. CDR1 is SGHVS, CDR2 FNYEAQ, per germline. The CDR3 loop spans 15 amino acids. CDR3 sequence reads: CASTIGPSSYNEQFF.

The rearrangement uses TRBV5-6 and TRBJ2-1; checking the TCRdb D call of TRBD2 is not possible without DNA. CDR1 and CDR2 (germline): SGHDT, YYEEEE. There are 12 residues in the CDR3. Here the CDR3 reads CASRPGLGEQFF.

V gene TRBV27 combines with J gene TRBJ2-1; TCRdb selects TRBD2, and the lack of DNA leaves this call unchecked. The V gene's germline CDR1 is MNHEY and CDR2 SMNVEV (reference sequence). The CDR3 runs to 16 residues. CDR3 amino acids: CASSLSGLAAYNEQFF.

The chain combines TRBV30 with TRBJ2-7; TCRdb lists TRBD1, though no DNA is available to test this call. This CDR3 has 12 amino acids. Looked up from germline, CDR1 is GTSNPN and CDR2 is SVGIG (reference sequence). Here the CDR3 reads CAWSGGQPEQYF.

This rearrangement joins TRBV6-6 to TRBJ2-2; TCRdb's D call, TRBD2, is unchecked because there is no DNA. The CDR3 sequence is 16 residues long. Germline-derived CDR1 and CDR2 are MNHNY and SVGAGI (reference sequence). The CDR3 is CASSYGRGMGTGELFF.

CDR3 amino acids: CASSFGTRLETQYF. The V gene is TRBV27, the J gene TRBJ2-5; the D call from TCRdb, TRBD2, cannot be confirmed without DNA. Germline V CDR1 and CDR2: MNHEY, SMNVEV (reference sequence). The CDR3 is 14 residues long.

The chain joins TRBV12-3 or TRBV12-4 to TRBJ2-7. The CDR3 length is 13 residues. The CDR3 here is CASSFEGADEQYF.

This chain uses TRBV6-5 with TRBJ1-6; TCRdb lists TRBD1, though no DNA is available to test this call. Germline CDR1 MNHEY, CDR2 SVGAGI. The CDR3 length is 15 residues. CDR3 protein: CASSTWTGISTPLHF.

J is TRBJ1-2 and V is TRBV27; TCRdb's D call, TRBD1, is unchecked because there is no DNA. In germline, CDR1 is MNHEY, CDR2 SMNVEV (reference sequence). This CDR3 region has 13 residues. The CDR3 here is CASSLFAGHGYTF.

This chain links TRBV24-1 with TRBJ2-5; as DNA is missing, the TRBD2 call by TCRdb cannot be tested. Germline V gene lookup returns CDR1 KGHDR and CDR2 SFDVKD. The CDR3 contains 15 residues. CDR3 sequence: CATSDPRGGLETQYF.